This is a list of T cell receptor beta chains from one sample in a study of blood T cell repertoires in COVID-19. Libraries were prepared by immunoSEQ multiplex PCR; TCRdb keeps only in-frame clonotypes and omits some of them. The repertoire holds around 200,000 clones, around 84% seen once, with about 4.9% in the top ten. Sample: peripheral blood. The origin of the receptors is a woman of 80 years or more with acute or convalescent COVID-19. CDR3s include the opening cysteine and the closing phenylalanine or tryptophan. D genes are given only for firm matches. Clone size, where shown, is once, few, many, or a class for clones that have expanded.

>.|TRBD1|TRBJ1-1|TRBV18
CASSLLGTGGTEAFF
TGTGCCAGCTCACTACTCGGGACAGGGGGCACTGAAGCTTTCTTT
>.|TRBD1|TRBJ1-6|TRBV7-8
CASSHGQGNSPLHF
TGTGCCAGCAGCCATGGACAGGGAAACTCACCCCTCCACTTT
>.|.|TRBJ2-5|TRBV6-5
CASSEGVRGETQYF
TGTGCCAGCAGCGAGGGGGTCAGGGGAGAGACCCAGTACTTC
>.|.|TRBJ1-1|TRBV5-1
CASSLNRGTEAFF
TGCGCCAGCAGCTTGAATAGGGGTACTGAAGCTTTCTTT
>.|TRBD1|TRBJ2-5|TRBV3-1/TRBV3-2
CASSRRTGAPETQYF
TGTGCCAGCAGCCGAAGGACAGGGGCCCCAGAGACCCAGTACTTC
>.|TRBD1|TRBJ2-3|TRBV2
CASSGQGAIAVDTQYF
TGTGCCAGCAGCGGACAGGGAGCAATTGCAGTAGATACGCAGTATTTT
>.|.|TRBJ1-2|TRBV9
CASSDNLTGHYGYTF
TGTGCCAGCAGCGATAATCTCACAGGGCACTATGGCTACACCTTC
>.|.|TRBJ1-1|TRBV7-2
CASSLTENTEAFF
TGTGCCAGCAGCCTTACAGAGAACACTGAAGCTTTCTTT
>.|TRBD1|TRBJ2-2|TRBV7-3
CASGQGAGGELFF
TGTGCCAGTGGACAGGGGGCGGGCGGGGAGCTGTTTTTT
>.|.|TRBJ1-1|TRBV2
CASSLGGGQNTEAFF
TGTGCCAGCAGCCTGGGGGGAGGGCAGAACACTGAAGCTTTCTTT
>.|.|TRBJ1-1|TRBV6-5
CASSYSGAALLAEAFF
TGTGCCAGCAGTTACTCAGGGGCGGCTCTCTTGGCTGAAGCTTTCTTT
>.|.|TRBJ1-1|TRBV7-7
CASSSKQGTEAFF
TGTGCTAGCAGCTCAAAACAGGGCACTGAAGCTTTCTTT
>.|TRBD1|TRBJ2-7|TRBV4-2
CASSQTSTRDSSYEQYF
TGTGCCAGCAGCCAAACCTCGACCCGGGACAGCTCCTACGAGCAGTACTTC
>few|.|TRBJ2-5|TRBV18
CASSPPIARQQTQYF
TGTGCCAGCTCACCACCTATAGCCCGGCAACAGACCCAGTACTTC
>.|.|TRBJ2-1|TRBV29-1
CSLFGGTGFGYNEQFF
TGCAGCCTGTTTGGGGGAACAGGGTTTGGGTACAATGAGCAGTTCTTC
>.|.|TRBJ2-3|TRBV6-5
CASSYSNGADTQYF
TGTGCCAGCAGTTACTCGAACGGGGCAGATACGCAGTATTTT
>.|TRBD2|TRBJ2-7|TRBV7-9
CASSLAGGSYEQYF
TGTGCCAGCAGCCTAGCGGGAGGGTCCTACGAGCAGTACTTC
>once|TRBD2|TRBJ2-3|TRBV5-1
CASSFLTGTSGSVTDTQYF
TGCGCCAGCAGTTTCTTAACCGGGACTAGCGGTTCCGTCACAGATACGCAGTATTTT
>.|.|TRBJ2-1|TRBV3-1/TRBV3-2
CASSQRGGGRNYNEQFF
TGTGCCAGCAGCCAAAGAGGTGGGGGGAGGAACTACAATGAGCAGTTCTTC
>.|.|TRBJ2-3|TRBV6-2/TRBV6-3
CASSSSTDTQYF
TGTGCCAGCAGTTCTAGCACAGATACGCAGTATTTT
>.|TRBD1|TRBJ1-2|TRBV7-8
CASSSGQNYGYTF
TGTGCCAGCAGCTCGGGACAGAACTATGGCTACACCTTC
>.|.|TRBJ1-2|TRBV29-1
CSVDLARAYGYTF
TGCAGCGTTGATCTGGCCAGGGCCTATGGCTACACCTTC
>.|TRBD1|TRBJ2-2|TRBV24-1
CATSEPGQGVAGELFF
TGTGCCACCAGTGAGCCGGGACAGGGGGTGGCCGGGGAGCTGTTTTTT
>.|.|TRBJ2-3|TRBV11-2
CASSLVGNTQYF
TGTGCCAGCAGCTTAGTCGGGAATACGCAGTATTTT
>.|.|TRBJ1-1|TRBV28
CASSPWTVPQAFF
TGTGCCAGCAGTCCCTGGACAGTCCCTCAAGCTTTCTTT
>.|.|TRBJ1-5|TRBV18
CASSIGSNQPQHF
TGTGCCAGCTCTATCGGGAGCAATCAGCCCCAGCATTTT
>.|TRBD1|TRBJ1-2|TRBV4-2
CASSQEKKRGQHYGYTF
TGTGCCAGCAGCCAAGAAAAAAAGAGGGGACAGCACTATGGCTACACCTTC
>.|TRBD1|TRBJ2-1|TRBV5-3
CARSSSGTGDYNEQFF
TGTGCCAGAAGCTCCTCCGGGACAGGGGACTACAATGAGCAGTTCTTC
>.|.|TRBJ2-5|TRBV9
CASSVAEVYQETQYF
TGTGCCAGCAGCGTAGCGGAGGTGTACCAAGAGACCCAGTACTTC
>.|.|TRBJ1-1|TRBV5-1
CASSSTGTPGTEAFF
TGCGCCAGCAGCTCGACCGGGACTCCGGGGACTGAAGCTTTCTTT
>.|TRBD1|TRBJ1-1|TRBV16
CASSRQGANTEAFF
TGTGCCAGCAGCCGGCAGGGGGCTAACACTGAAGCTTTCTTT
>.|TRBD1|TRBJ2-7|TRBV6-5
CASSLQGGEQYF
TGTGCCAGCAGCCTACAGGGGGGCGAGCAGTACTTC
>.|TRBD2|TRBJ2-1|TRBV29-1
CSVERGLNNAEQFF
TGCAGCGTTGAACGGGGACTAAATAATGCTGAGCAGTTCTTC
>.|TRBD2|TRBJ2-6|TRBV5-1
CASSFLASGNRRANVLTF
TGCGCCAGCAGCTTTCTGGCTAGCGGGAATAGAAGGGCCAACGTCCTGACTTTC
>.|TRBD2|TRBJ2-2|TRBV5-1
CASSLALGLANTGELFF
TGCGCCAGCAGCTTGGCCTTGGGACTAGCGAACACCGGGGAGCTGTTTTTT
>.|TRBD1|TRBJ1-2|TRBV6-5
CASSFSTGFVNYGYTF
TGTGCCAGCAGTTTCTCGACAGGGTTTGTAAACTATGGCTACACCTTC
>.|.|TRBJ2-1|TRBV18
CASSPVGRGSYNEQFF
TGTGCCAGCTCACCAGTCGGGAGAGGCTCCTACAATGAGCAGTTCTTC
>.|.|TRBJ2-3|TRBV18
CASSPDLSGTSTDTQYF
TGTGCCAGCTCACCAGATCTTAGCGGCACTAGCACAGATACGCAGTATTTT
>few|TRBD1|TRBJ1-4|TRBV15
CATRPGQGLTNEKLFF
TGTGCCACCAGACCGGGACAGGGGTTAACTAATGAAAAACTGTTTTTT
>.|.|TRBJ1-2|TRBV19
CASSLPGSSYGYTF
TGTGCCAGTAGTCTCCCGGGGTCCTCCTATGGCTACACCTTC
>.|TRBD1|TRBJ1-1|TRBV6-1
CASSEAGTGLTEAFF
TGTGCCAGCAGTGAGGCCGGGACAGGGTTGACTGAAGCTTTCTTT
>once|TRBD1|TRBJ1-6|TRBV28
CASSLWTGGSYNSPLHF
TGTGCCAGCAGTTTATGGACAGGGGGCTCCTATAATTCACCCCTCCACTTT
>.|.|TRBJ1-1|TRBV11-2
CASSLYPRAGGNTEAFF
TGTGCCAGCAGCTTATATCCCAGAGCGGGGGGGAACACTGAAGCTTTCTTT
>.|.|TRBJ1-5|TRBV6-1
CASSEAARTQPQHF
TGTGCCAGCAGTGAAGCGGCACGCACTCAGCCCCAGCATTTT
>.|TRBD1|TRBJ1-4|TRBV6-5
CASSYSGQGGEKLFF
TGTGCCAGCAGTTACTCTGGCCAGGGGGGTGAAAAACTGTTTTTT
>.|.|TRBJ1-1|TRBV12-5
CASGLGLPSAGGISEAFF
TGTGCTAGTGGTTTGGGACTCCCGTCGGCCGGGGGTATTTCTGAAGCTTTCTTT
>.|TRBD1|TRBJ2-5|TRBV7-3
CASSPGQGETQYF
TGTGCCAGCAGCCCGGGACAGGGGGAGACCCAGTACTTC
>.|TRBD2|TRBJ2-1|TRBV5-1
CASSWGTSGYNEQFF
TGCGCCAGCAGCTGGGGGACTAGCGGGTACAATGAGCAGTTCTTC
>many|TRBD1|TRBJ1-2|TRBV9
CASSVVEDRGYGYTF
TGTGCCAGCAGCGTAGTCGAAGACAGGGGTTATGGCTACACCTTC
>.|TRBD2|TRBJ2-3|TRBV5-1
CASSGLAGVDTQYF
TGCGCCAGCAGCGGACTAGCGGGAGTAGATACGCAGTATTTT
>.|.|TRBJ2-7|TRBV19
CASSIPGHRYEQYF
TGTGCCAGTAGTATTCCGGGACACCGCTACGAGCAGTACTTC
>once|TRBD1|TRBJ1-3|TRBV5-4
CASSQGASGNTIYF
TGTGCCAGCAGTCAGGGGGCGTCTGGAAACACCATATATTTT
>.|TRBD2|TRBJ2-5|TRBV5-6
CASSRRGLAAQETQYF
TGTGCCAGCAGCCGAAGGGGACTAGCGGCTCAAGAGACCCAGTACTTC
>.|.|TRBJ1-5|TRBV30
CAWSVQGQPQHF
TGTGCCTGGAGTGTTCAGGGCCAGCCCCAGCATTTT
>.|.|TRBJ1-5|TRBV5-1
CASSLSGNQPQHF
TGCGCCAGCAGCTTGTCAGGCAATCAGCCCCAGCATTTT